These T cell receptor beta chains were read from a single sample in a study of CD8 T cells in Susac syndrome. MiXCR, applied by TCRdb to the immunoSEQ multiplex PCR reads, yields one record per CDR3 protein. Found here are some 200,000 distinct CDR3 sequences, roughly 96% of them singletons; the top ten hold roughly 0.094%. What was sequenced was CD4+ T cells from PBMCs. Receptor source: a human donor with multiple sclerosis. Both conserved end residues are part of each CDR3. A D gene is named only where the DNA matches it firmly. Clone size, where shown, is once, few, many, or a class for clones that have expanded.

D gene: -
clone size: once
J gene: TRBJ2-7
V gene: TRBV18
CDR3 protein: CASSPPGGASSYEQYF
CDR3 DNA: TGTGCCAGCTCACCACCGGGGGGGGCTAGCTCCTACGAGCAGTACTTC

D gene: -
clone size: -
J gene: TRBJ2-2
V gene: TRBV20-1
CDR3 protein: CSADDRRNTGELFF
CDR3 DNA: TGCAGTGCCGACGACAGGCGGAACACCGGGGAGCTGTTTTTT

D gene: TRBD2
clone size: -
J gene: TRBJ2-5
V gene: TRBV24-1
CDR3 protein: CATSDLSGRGETQYF
CDR3 DNA: TGTGCCACCAGTGATCTCAGCGGGAGAGGAGAGACCCAGTACTTC

D gene: -
clone size: -
J gene: TRBJ1-4
V gene: TRBV30
CDR3 protein: CAWSPRANEKLFF
CDR3 DNA: TGTGCCTGGAGTCCCAGGGCGAATGAAAAACTGTTTTTT

D gene: -
clone size: -
J gene: TRBJ1-2
V gene: TRBV29-1
CDR3 protein: CSVQGGWTRYGYTF
CDR3 DNA: TGCAGCGTTCAGGGCGGGTGGACGAGATATGGCTACACCTTC

D gene: -
clone size: -
J gene: TRBJ2-3
V gene: TRBV12-3/TRBV12-4
CDR3 protein: CASSFEGSDTQYF
CDR3 DNA: TGTGCCAGCAGTTTTGAGGGTTCGGATACGCAGTATTTT

D gene: TRBD2
clone size: -
J gene: TRBJ2-3
V gene: TRBV29-1
CDR3 protein: CSVETALAGGAPDTQYF
CDR3 DNA: TGCAGCGTTGAAACGGCCCTAGCGGGAGGGGCGCCGGATACGCAGTATTTT

D gene: TRBD2
clone size: -
J gene: TRBJ2-3
V gene: TRBV9
CDR3 protein: CASSVAPSGGEDTQYF
CDR3 DNA: TGTGCCAGCAGCGTAGCGCCCAGCGGGGGGGAAGATACGCAGTATTTT

D gene: -
clone size: -
J gene: TRBJ2-3
V gene: TRBV30
CDR3 protein: CAWSSSQNTQYF
CDR3 DNA: TGTGCCTGGAGTTCCTCCCAGAACACGCAGTATTTT

D gene: -
clone size: -
J gene: TRBJ2-6
V gene: TRBV29-1
CDR3 protein: CSVHRTGANVLTF
CDR3 DNA: TGCAGCGTACACAGGACTGGGGCCAACGTCCTGACTTTC

D gene: -
clone size: -
J gene: TRBJ2-3
V gene: TRBV13
CDR3 protein: CASSSLTDTQYF
CDR3 DNA: TGTGCCAGCAGCTCTCTCACAGATACGCAGTATTTT

D gene: TRBD2
clone size: -
J gene: TRBJ2-1
V gene: TRBV3-1
CDR3 protein: CASSQEGLAAPNEQFF
CDR3 DNA: TGTGCCAGCAGCCAAGAAGGGCTAGCGGCCCCCAATGAGCAGTTCTTC

D gene: TRBD2
clone size: -
J gene: TRBJ2-5
V gene: TRBV5-1
CDR3 protein: CASSLEGLAGIQETQYF
CDR3 DNA: TGCGCCAGCAGCTTGGAAGGACTAGCGGGCATCCAAGAGACCCAGTACTTC

D gene: TRBD2
clone size: -
J gene: TRBJ2-3
V gene: TRBV29-1
CDR3 protein: CSVEDLASGGTQYF
CDR3 DNA: TGCAGCGTTGAAGATCTCGCTAGCGGGGGCACGCAGTATTTT

D gene: -
clone size: -
J gene: TRBJ1-2
V gene: TRBV21-1
CDR3 protein: CASSKGRRRGYTF
CDR3 DNA: TGTGCCAGCAGCAAAGGGAGACGACGAGGCTACACCTTC

D gene: -
clone size: -
J gene: TRBJ2-3
V gene: TRBV3-1
CDR3 protein: CASSQGNPTEGGTQYF
CDR3 DNA: TGTGCCAGCAGCCAAGGTAACCCCACGGAAGGTGGTACGCAGTATTTT